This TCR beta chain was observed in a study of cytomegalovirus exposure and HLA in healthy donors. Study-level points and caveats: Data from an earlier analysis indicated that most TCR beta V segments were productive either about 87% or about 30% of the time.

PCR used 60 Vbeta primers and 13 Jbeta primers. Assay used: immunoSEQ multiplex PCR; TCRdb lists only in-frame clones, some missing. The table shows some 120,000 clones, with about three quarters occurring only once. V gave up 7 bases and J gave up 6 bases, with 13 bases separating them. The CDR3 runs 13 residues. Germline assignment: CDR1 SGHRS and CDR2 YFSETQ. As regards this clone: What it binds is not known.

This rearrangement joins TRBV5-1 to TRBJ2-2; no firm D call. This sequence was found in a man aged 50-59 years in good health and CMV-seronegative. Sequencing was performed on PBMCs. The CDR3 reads CASSAGTPGELFF. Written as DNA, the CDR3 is TGCGCCAGCTCAGCAGGCACACCCGGGGAGCTGTTTTTT.